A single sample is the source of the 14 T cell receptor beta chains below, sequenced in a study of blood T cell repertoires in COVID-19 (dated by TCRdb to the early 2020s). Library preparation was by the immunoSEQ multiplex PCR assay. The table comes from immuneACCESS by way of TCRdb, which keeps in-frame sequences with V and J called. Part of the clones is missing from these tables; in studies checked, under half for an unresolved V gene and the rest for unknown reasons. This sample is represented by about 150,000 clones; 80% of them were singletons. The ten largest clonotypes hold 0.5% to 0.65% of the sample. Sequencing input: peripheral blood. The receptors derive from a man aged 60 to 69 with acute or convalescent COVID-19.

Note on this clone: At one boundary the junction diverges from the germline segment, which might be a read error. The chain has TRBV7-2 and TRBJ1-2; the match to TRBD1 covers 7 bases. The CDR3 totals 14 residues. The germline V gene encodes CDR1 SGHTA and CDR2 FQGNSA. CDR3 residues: CASSLGQGNYGHTF. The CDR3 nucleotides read TGTGCCAGCAGCTTAGGACAGGGAAACTATGGCCACACCTTC.

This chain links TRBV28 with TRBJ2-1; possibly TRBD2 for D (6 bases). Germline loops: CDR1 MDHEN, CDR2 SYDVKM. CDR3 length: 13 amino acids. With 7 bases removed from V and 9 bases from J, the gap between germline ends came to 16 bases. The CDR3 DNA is TGTGCCAGCAATCGGGACTCCGGGTTTGAGCAGTTCTTC. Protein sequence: CASNRDSGFEQFF.

The CDR3 DNA reads as TGTGCCAGCAACCGGGGACAATTGAACACCGGGGAGCTGTTTTTT. It codes for CASNRGQLNTGELFF. The rearrangement joins TRBV7-9 to TRBJ2-2; D is perhaps TRBD1 (6 bases). The CDR3 is 15 residues long. CDR1 SEHNR and CDR2 FQNEAQ come from the germline V gene (reference sequence). V was pared by 7 bases and J by 1 base, with 13 bases between.

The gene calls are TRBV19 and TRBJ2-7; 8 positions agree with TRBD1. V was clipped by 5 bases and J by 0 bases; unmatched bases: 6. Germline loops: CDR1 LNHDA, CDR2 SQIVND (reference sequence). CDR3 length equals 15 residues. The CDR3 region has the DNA TGTGCCAGTAGTGTAACACAGGGGGACTCCTACGAGCAGTACTTC. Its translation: CASSVTQGDSYEQYF.

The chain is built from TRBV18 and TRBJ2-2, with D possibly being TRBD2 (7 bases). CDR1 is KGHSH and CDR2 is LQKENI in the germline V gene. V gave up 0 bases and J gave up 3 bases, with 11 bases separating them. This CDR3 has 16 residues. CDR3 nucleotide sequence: TGTGCCAGCTCACCACCGGGGGGGCCGGACACCGGGGAGCTGTTTTTT. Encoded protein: CASSPPGGPDTGELFF.

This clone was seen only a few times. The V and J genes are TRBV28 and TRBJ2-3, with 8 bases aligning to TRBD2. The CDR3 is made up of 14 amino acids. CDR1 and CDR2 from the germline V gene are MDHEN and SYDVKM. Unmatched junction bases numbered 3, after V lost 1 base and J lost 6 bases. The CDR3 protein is CASSLSGGWDTQYF. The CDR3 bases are TGTGCCAGCAGTTTATCGGGGGGGTGGGATACGCAGTATTTT.

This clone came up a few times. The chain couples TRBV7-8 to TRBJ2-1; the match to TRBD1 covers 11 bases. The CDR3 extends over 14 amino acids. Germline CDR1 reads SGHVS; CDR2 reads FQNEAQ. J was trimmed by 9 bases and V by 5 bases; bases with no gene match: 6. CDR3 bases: TGTGCCAGCAGCACCGGACAGGGGGCGGGTGAGCAGTTCTTC. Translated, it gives CASSTGQGAGEQFF.

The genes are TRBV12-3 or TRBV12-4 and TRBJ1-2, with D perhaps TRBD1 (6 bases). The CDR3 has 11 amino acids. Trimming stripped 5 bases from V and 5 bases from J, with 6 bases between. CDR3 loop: CASSGTYGYTF. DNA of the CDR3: TGTGCCAGCAGTGGGACATATGGCTACACCTTC.

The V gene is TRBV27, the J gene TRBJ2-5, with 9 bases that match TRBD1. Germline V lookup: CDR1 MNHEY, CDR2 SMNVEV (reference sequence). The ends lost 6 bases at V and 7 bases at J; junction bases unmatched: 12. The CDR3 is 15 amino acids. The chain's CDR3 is CASSWDRAGRGTQYF. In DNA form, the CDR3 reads TGTGCCAGCAGCTGGGACAGGGCCGGACGGGGGACCCAGTACTTC.

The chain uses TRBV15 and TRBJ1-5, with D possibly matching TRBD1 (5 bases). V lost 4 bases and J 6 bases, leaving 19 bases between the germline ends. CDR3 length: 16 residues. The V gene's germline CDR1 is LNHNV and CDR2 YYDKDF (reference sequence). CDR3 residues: CATSTGHSGPLQPQHF. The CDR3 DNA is TGTGCCACCAGCACAGGACATTCCGGTCCTCTTCAGCCCCAGCATTTT.

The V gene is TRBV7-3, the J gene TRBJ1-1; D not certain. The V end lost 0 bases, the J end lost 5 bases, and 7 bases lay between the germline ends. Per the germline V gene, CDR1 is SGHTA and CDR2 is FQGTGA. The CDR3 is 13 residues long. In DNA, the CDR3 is TGTGCCAGCAGCTTAACGCGGAGGACTGAAGCTTTCTTT. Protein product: CASSLTRRTEAFF.

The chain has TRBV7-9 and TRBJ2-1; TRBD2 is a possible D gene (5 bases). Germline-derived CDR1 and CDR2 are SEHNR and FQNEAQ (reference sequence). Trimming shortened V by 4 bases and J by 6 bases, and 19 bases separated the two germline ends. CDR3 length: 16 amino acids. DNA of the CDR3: TGTGCCAGCAGCTGGCGCGGGTGGCCCCCAAGCAATGAGCAGTTCTTC. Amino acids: CASSWRGWPPSNEQFF.

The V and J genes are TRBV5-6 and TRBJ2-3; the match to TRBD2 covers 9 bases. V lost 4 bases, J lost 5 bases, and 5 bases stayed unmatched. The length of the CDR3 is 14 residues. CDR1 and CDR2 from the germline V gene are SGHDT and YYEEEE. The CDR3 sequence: CASSARGGEDTQYF. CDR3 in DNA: TGTGCCAGCAGCGCGCGGGGGGGCGAAGATACGCAGTATTTT. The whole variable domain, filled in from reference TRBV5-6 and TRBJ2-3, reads DAGVTQSPTHLIKTRGQQVTLRCSPKSGHDTVSWYQQALGQGPQFIFQYYEEEERQRGNFPDRFSGHQFPNYSSELNVNALLLGDSALYLCASSARGGEDTQYFGPGTRLTVL.

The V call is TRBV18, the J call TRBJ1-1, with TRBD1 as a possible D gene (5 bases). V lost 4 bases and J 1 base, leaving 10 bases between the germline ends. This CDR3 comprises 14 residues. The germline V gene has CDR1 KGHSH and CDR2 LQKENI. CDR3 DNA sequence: TGTGCCAGCTCACGGGGCAGCCGGAACACTGAAGCTTTCTTT. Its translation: CASSRGSRNTEAFF. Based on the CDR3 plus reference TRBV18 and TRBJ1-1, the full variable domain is NAGVMQNPRHLVRRRGQEARLRCSPMKGHSHVYWYRQLPEEGLKFMVYLQKENIIDESGMPKERFSAEFPKEGPSILRIQQVVRGDSAAYFCASSRGSRNTEAFFGQGTRLTVV.